These 9 T cell receptor beta chains came from one sample sequenced in a study of CD8+ T cells in alopecia areata listed by TCRdb under 2018. The method was the immunoSEQ multiplex PCR assay. RNA was extracted from all samples and reverse transcribed into cDNA as template for TCR sequencing. TCRdb stores this immuneACCESS table with in-frame sequences only. Part of the clones is absent; in the studies checked, under half of the shortfall reflects unresolved V genes, and no reason is known for the rest. The sample table records about 210,000 clones; over 40% of these occur just once. The ten largest account for about 2.4% of the sample. The sample's treatment or condition label, in plain terms: oral pan-JAK inhibitor, 5-10 mg twice daily. The sequences come from CD4+ T cells sorted from blood, collected at approximately week 36, from a patient treated with tofacitinib. All receptors derive from a human donor with alopecia areata.

The V and J genes are TRBV30 and TRBJ1-2; TRBD1 matches at 7 bases. This CDR3 is 14 amino acids long. Germline V gene data show CDR1 as GTSNPN and CDR2 as SVGIG (reference sequence). The V and J ends lost 3 bases and 2 bases, in that order; junction bases with no gene match: 6. CDR3 sequence reads: CAWRGDRPNYGYTF. The CDR3 DNA reads as TGTGCCTGGAGAGGGGACAGACCCAACTATGGCTACACCTTC. Filled out from reference TRBV30 and TRBJ1-2, the complete variable domain reads SQTIHQWPATLVQPVGSPLSLECTVEGTSNPNLYWYRQAAGRGLQLLFYSVGIGQISSEVPQNLSASRPQDRQFILSSKKLLLSDSGFYLCAWRGDRPNYGYTFGSGTRLTVV.

The rearrangement joins TRBV6-1 to TRBJ2-1; D gene ambiguous. V dropped 11 bases and J dropped 7 bases, with 12 bases sitting between them. This CDR3 comprises 11 residues. CDR1 is MNHNS, CDR2 SASEGT, per germline. The CDR3 DNA sequence: TGTGCCGGCGAACAGTTTAATGAGCAGTTCTTC. It specifies CAGEQFNEQFF.

This clone was observed a handful of times. The J gene is TRBJ2-7, the V gene TRBV10-3, with 7 bases matching TRBD1. The CDR3 totals 15 residues. V shed 3 bases and J 4 bases; nucleotides not matched to a gene: 9. Per germline, CDR1 ENHRY and CDR2 SYGVKD. CDR3 DNA: TGTGCCATCAGTGAAGGCAGGGGGTTTGCTTACGAGCAGTACTTC. It translates to CAISEGRGFAYEQYF.

V is TRBV18 and J is TRBJ2-7; 7 bases align to TRBD1. The V and J ends lost 4 bases and 4 bases, in that order; junction bases with no gene match: 7. The length of the CDR3 is 14 residues. Germline CDR1 KGHSH, CDR2 LQKENI. CDR3 sequence reads: CASSRGQTQYEQYF. The DNA for the CDR3 is TGTGCCAGCTCACGGGGACAGACTCAATACGAGCAGTACTTC.

V and J are TRBV15 and TRBJ2-2, with D perhaps being TRBD1 or TRBD2 (5 bases each). Germline V gene sequence: CDR1 LNHNV, CDR2 YYDKDF (reference sequence). Trimming stripped 5 bases from V and 7 bases from J, with 11 bases between. The CDR3 is made up of 13 amino acids. This CDR3 is CATSAGDGGELFF. The DNA of the CDR3 is TGTGCCACCAGCGCCGGGGACGGCGGGGAGCTGTTTTTT.

The chain combines TRBV29-1 with TRBJ2-7; the D is unclear. CDR3 length equals 15 residues. V lost 1 base and J lost 0, with 13 bases in between. CDR1 is SQVTM and CDR2 is ANQGSEA in the germline V gene. The CDR3: CSVEVVGQPSYEQYF. CDR3 coding DNA: TGCAGCGTTGAAGTGGTCGGGCAACCCTCCTACGAGCAGTACTTC.

The chain joins TRBV19 to TRBJ1-2; perhaps TRBD1 as D (5 bases). The CDR3 is 14 residues long. Germline assignment: CDR1 LNHDA and CDR2 SQIVND (reference sequence). V was shortened by 10 bases and J by 8 bases, with 23 bases between the two germline ends. The CDR3 DNA is TGTGCCACCCACCAGGGTAGTTGGTCTTCGGGCTACACCTTC. Protein: CATHQGSWSSGYTF.

The gene calls are TRBV7-9 and TRBJ1-2; D unresolved. Trimming left V 1 base short and J 7 bases short, with 7 bases between. CDR3 length: 12 residues. Germline V gene lookup returns CDR1 SEHNR and CDR2 FQNEAQ (reference sequence). This CDR3 is CASSLEVGGYTF. Here the CDR3 DNA reads TGTGCCAGCAGCTTAGAAGTTGGTGGCTACACCTTC.

The table lists this clone with a count of one. The chain recombines TRBV30 with TRBJ2-4; the match to TRBD1 covers 7 bases. The trim removed 2 bases at V and 1 base at J, leaving 14 bases unmatched. The CDR3 is 18 amino acids. Germline assignment: CDR1 GTSNPN and CDR2 SVGIG (reference sequence). The CDR3 region is CAWSRTGRGPLAKNIQYF. The CDR3 DNA sequence: TGTGCCTGGAGTAGGACAGGACGAGGCCCACTGGCCAAAAACATTCAGTACTTC.